This T cell receptor beta chain was obtained from a study of identical twins. TCRdb reanalysed the 5' RACE reads using MiXCR and keeps one entry per CDR3 protein. The sample has 200,000 to 250,000 distinct CDR3 sequences, over 13% seen once. CDR1 WSHSY and CDR2 SAAADI come from the germline V gene. The germline V and J ends were trimmed by 10 bases and 3 bases, with 15 bases remaining between them. This CDR3 has 13 residues. The origin of this receptor is a woman under 30 in good health. Input material: memory (CD45RO+) T cells sorted from blood. V usage is TRBV10-2 and J usage is TRBJ1-1; D not certain. CDR3 sequence reads: CATGREEDTEAFF. The DNA of the CDR3 is TGCGCCACCGGGCGGGAGGAGGACACTGAAGCTTTCTTT.